A single sample gave rise to the 30 T cell receptor beta chains below, sequenced in a study of T-cell memory formation after mild COVID-19. TCRdb independently ran MiXCR on the 5' RACE reads; one entry per CDR3 protein. This sample yields some 350,000 distinct CDR3 sequences, of which 15% to 20% are seen a single time; about a fifth belongs to the top ten. Sequencing used PBMCs or a T cell subset sorted from them (not recorded which). These receptors all stem from a man in his late teens or twenties who had mild COVID-19 (a few samples of this study predate the infection). Cell type and time point are not known.

This sequence joins TRBV18 and TRBJ2-7, with D unresolved. Germline values: CDR1 KGHSH, CDR2 LQKENI. Trimming removed 4 bases at V and 2 bases at J, with 12 bases between. The CDR3 is made up of 14 amino acids. Written as DNA, the CDR3 is TGTGCCAGCTCACGAACCCCAGGTCCCTACGAGCAGTACGTC. Protein product: CASSRTPGPYEQYV.

This sequence joins TRBV2 and TRBJ2-5, with D perhaps matching TRBD2 (5 bases). V was pared by 1 base and J by 2 bases, with 8 bases between. Germline CDR1 is SNHLY and CDR2 is FYNNEI. The CDR3 has 14 residues. CDR3 DNA sequence: TGTGCCAGCAGTGAAGGGCGGGTACAAGAGACCCAGTACTTC. It translates to CASSEGRVQETQYF. The entire variable domain, with the rest obtained from reference TRBV2 and TRBJ2-5, is as follows: EPEVTQTPSHQVTQMGQEVILRCVPISNHLYFYWYRQILGQKVEFLVSFYNNEISEKSEIFDDQFSVERPDGSNFTLKIRSTKLEDSAMYFCASSEGRVQETQYFGPGTRLLVL.

The genes are TRBV6-4 and TRBJ1-6; TRBD1 is a possible D gene (5 bases). The CDR3 sequence is 14 residues long. Germline V gene lookup returns CDR1 MRHNA and CDR2 SNTAGT. The V end was cut by 6 bases, the J end by 7 bases, with 13 bases between. CDR3 in amino acids: CASSFGGENSPLHF. For the CDR3, the DNA is TGTGCCAGCAGCTTCGGGGGTGAGAATTCACCCCTCCACTTT.

In nucleotides, the CDR3 is TGTGCCAGCAGCCGGGGACAGGGAAGTCCCTACGAGCAGTACTTC. Amino acids: CASSRGQGSPYEQYF. The J gene is TRBJ2-7, the V gene TRBV7-9; TRBD1 matches at 9 bases. The CDR3 is 15 residues long. Trimming took 5 bases from V and 2 from J; bases not matched to a gene: 7. Germline V gives CDR1 SEHNR, CDR2 FQNEAQ (reference sequence).

This clonotype turned up a few times. The chain employs TRBV10-2 and TRBJ1-2; 8 nucleotides align to TRBD1. The germline CDR1 and CDR2 sequences are WSHSY and SAAADI. This CDR3 region has 13 residues. The V gene end was trimmed by 6 bases and the J gene end by 7 bases; junction bases not matched to a gene: 7. This CDR3 reads CASSLQGDRGYTF. The CDR3 DNA follows: TGCGCCAGCAGCTTACAGGGGGATCGTGGCTACACCTTC.

V is TRBV28 and J is TRBJ1-3; D remains unclear. The CDR3 totals 15 residues. Between the trimmed V and J ends, which lost 1 base and 2 bases, there was a span of 9 bases. Germline V gene lookup returns CDR1 MDHEN and CDR2 SYDVKM. CDR3 in DNA: TGTGCCAGCAGTTTATCGAACCGCCCTGGAAACACCATATATTTT. It yields the protein CASSLSNRPGNTIYF.

This clonotype came up many times. The chain's CDR3 is CASSYGHETNYGYTF. Written as DNA, the CDR3 is TGTGCCAGCAGTTATGGTCACGAGACTAACTATGGCTACACCTTC. The chain joins TRBV6-5 to TRBJ1-2; D is unclear. Germline CDR1 reads MNHEY; CDR2 reads SVGAGI. Trimming pared 3 bases from V and 0 bases from J, leaving 11 bases between. The CDR3 spans 15 residues.

V usage is TRBV7-6 and J usage is TRBJ1-5, with TRBD1 as a possible D gene (5 bases). The ends were cut back, 0 bases at V and 7 bases at J, with 7 bases in the middle. The CDR3 is made up of 13 amino acids. CDR1 and CDR2 (germline): SGHVS, FNYEAQ. The CDR3 DNA is TGTGCCAGCAGCTTAGCGCGGGGGCAGCCCCAGCATTTT. This codes for CASSLARGQPQHF.

This clonotype was detected ten times or more. The chain links TRBV7-9 to TRBJ2-3; TRBD2 might be the D (5 bases). The CDR3 spans 13 residues. The germline V gene encodes CDR1 SEHNR and CDR2 FQNEAQ (reference sequence). V was trimmed by 5 bases and J by 8 bases, leaving 14 bases between them. The CDR3: CASSITFRGTQYF. The CDR3 coding sequence is TGTGCCAGCAGCATCACTTTCCGGGGTACGCAGTATTTT.

The chain couples TRBV12-3 or TRBV12-4 to TRBJ2-2; the match to TRBD2 covers 8 bases. After removal of 5 bases from V and 3 bases from J, the junction contained 8 bases not matched to a gene. This CDR3 comprises 16 residues. The CDR3 here is CASSQIGGGYTGELFF. The CDR3 bases are TGTGCCAGCAGTCAGATCGGGGGGGGCTACACCGGGGAGCTGTTTTTT.

V usage is TRBV2 and J usage is TRBJ2-3, with unresolved D. V lost 6 bases and J lost 3, with 16 bases in between. The CDR3 extends over 15 amino acids. Germline lookup yields CDR1 SNHLY and CDR2 FYNNEI. In nucleotides, the CDR3 is TGTGCCAGCAGCCCTCCCAATAGTGGGACAGATACGCAGTATTTT. It encodes CASSPPNSGTDTQYF.

This sequence joins TRBV4-3 and TRBJ1-2, with D perhaps TRBD1 (5 bases). The germline CDR1 and CDR2 sequences are LGHNA and YSLEER. Trimming took off 0 bases at V and 2 bases at J, with 10 bases between the two ends. The CDR3 runs 15 residues. This CDR3 is CASSQDLAGNYGYTF. The DNA for the CDR3 is TGCGCCAGCAGCCAAGATTTGGCAGGGAACTATGGCTACACCTTC.

This clonotype was detected only a few times. The chain joins TRBV5-1 to TRBJ2-6; 10 bases are a match to TRBD2. Trimming took 0 bases from V and 0 from J; bases not matched to a gene: 0. The CDR3 runs to 17 residues. Germline values: CDR1 SGHRS, CDR2 YFSETQ. CDR3 bases: TGCGCCAGCAGCTTGGCTAGCGGGGGCTCTGGGGCCAACGTCCTGACTTTC. Amino acids: CASSLASGGSGANVLTF.

V gene TRBV10-3 combines with J gene TRBJ2-3; no clear D. The CDR3 contains 14 residues. Germline V gene data show CDR1 as ENHRY and CDR2 as SYGVKD. The germline V and J ends were trimmed by 5 bases and 2 bases, with 11 bases remaining between them. The CDR3 protein is CAISPGSSTDTQYF. CDR3 nucleotides: TGTGCCATCAGTCCCGGCAGCTCCACAGATACGCAGTATTTT.

The chain has TRBV7-3 and TRBJ2-5; D is possibly TRBD1 (5 bases). The CDR3 is made up of 14 amino acids. V was trimmed by 2 bases and J by 5 bases, leaving 12 bases between them. CDR1 and CDR2 (germline): SGHTA, FQGTGA. CDR3 region: CASSLSGKQETQYF. CDR3 sequence (DNA): TGTGCCAGCAGCTTATCAGGGAAGCAGGAGACCCAGTACTTC.

V and J are TRBV6-5 and TRBJ1-2; a weak D match, TRBD1 (5 bases). The V gene's germline CDR1 is MNHEY and CDR2 SVGAGI. This CDR3 is built from 13 residues. Trimming shortened V by 4 bases and J by 1 base, and 7 bases separated the two germline ends. CDR3 nucleotides: TGTGCCAGCAGTTGGGGCAGTAACTATGGCTACACCTTC. Protein sequence: CASSWGSNYGYTF.

The sample holds many counts of this clonotype. The chain uses TRBV18 and TRBJ2-7, with 8 bases fitting TRBD1. V shed 2 bases and J 6 bases; nucleotides not matched to a gene: 0. Germline V gene sequence: CDR1 KGHSH, CDR2 LQKENI. This CDR3 contains 12 residues. The CDR3 DNA reads as TGTGCCAGCTCACCAGACAGGGGCGAGCAGTACGTC. Translating gives CASSPDRGEQYV.

This clonotype has ten or more counts. J is TRBJ2-3 and V is TRBV12-3 or TRBV12-4, with 7 bases fitting TRBD2. Trimming took 5 bases from V and 1 from J; bases not matched to a gene: 6. There are 15 residues in the CDR3. The CDR3 loop reads CASSPQRGGTDTQYF. The CDR3 nucleotides are TGTGCCAGCAGTCCCCAGCGGGGCGGCACAGATACGCAGTATTTT.

V and J are TRBV6-2 or TRBV6-3 and TRBJ1-5, with unresolved D. Deletions cut 4 bases from V and 3 bases from J, with 7 bases between. CDR1 and CDR2 (germline): MNHEY, SVGEGT. The CDR3 sequence is 13 residues long. The CDR3 loop reads CASSWAFNQPQHF. The CDR3 DNA reads TGTGCCAGCAGTTGGGCGTTCAATCAGCCCCAGCATTTT.

This clonotype was observed a few times. Written as DNA, the CDR3 is TGTGCCAGCAGCTTAAGGCCCCTTGGCTACACCTTC. It codes for CASSLRPLGYTF. This rearrangement joins TRBV7-2 to TRBJ1-2; D call uncertain. There are 12 residues in the CDR3. V was shortened by 2 bases and J by 7 bases, with 8 bases between the two germline ends. CDR1 and CDR2 from the germline V gene are SGHTA and FQGNSA.

A few counts support this clonotype. This CDR3 is CASSYNNREVLEFF. CDR3 DNA: TGTGCCAGCAGTTATAATAACAGGGAGGTTTTAGAGTTCTTC. V and J are TRBV6-5 and TRBJ2-1; D could derive from TRBD1 or TRBD2 (6 bases each). V was clipped by 3 bases and J by 14 bases, with 20 bases between them. Germline values: CDR1 MNHEY, CDR2 SVGAGI. CDR3 length: 14 amino acids.

The V and J genes are TRBV18 and TRBJ2-3; D may be TRBD1 (5 bases). CDR1 and CDR2 from the germline V gene are KGHSH and LQKENI. The CDR3 extends over 16 amino acids. V was trimmed by 2 bases and J by 2 bases, leaving 14 bases between them. The DNA of the CDR3 is TGTGCCAGCTCACCAACATCCGGACATCCCACAGATACGCAGTATTTT. This encodes CASSPTSGHPTDTQYF.

The J gene is TRBJ1-1, the V gene TRBV7-8, with a possible D match to TRBD1 (5 bases). The V gene's germline CDR1 is SGHVS and CDR2 FQNEAQ. The germline V and J ends were trimmed by 5 bases and 10 bases, with 14 bases remaining between them. The CDR3 consists of 12 residues. Written as DNA, the CDR3 is TGTGCCAGCAGCCAGAACAGGATAGGAGCTTTCTTT. It specifies CASSQNRIGAFF. The full variable domain, completed using reference TRBV7-8 and TRBJ1-1, is GAGVSQSPRYKVAKRGQDVALRCDPISGHVSLFWYQQALGQGPEFLTYFQNEAQLDKSGLPSDRFFAERPEGSVSTLKIQRTQQEDSAVYLCASSQNRIGAFFGQGTRLTVV.

The chain carries TRBV7-9 and TRBJ2-2; tentative D call: TRBD2 (6 bases). The CDR3 totals 15 residues. The V and J ends lost 5 bases and 4 bases respectively, with 14 bases between them. Looked up from germline, CDR1 is SEHNR and CDR2 is FQNEAQ (reference sequence). The CDR3, as DNA: TGTGCCAGCAGCCATAGCGGACGAGGCACCGGGGAGCTGTTTTTT. The encoded protein is CASSHSGRGTGELFF. Full variable domain (rest looked up from reference TRBV7-9 and TRBJ2-2): DTGVSQNPRHKITKRGQNVTFRCDPISEHNRLYWYRQTLGQGPEFLTYFQNEAQLEKSRLLSDRFSAERPKGSFSTLEIQRTEQGDSAMYLCASSHSGRGTGELFFGEGSRLTVL.

This clonotype has only a few counts. This chain connects TRBV5-1 to TRBJ2-2; 11 bases are shared with TRBD2. The CDR3 has 15 residues. V was clipped by 3 bases and J by 5 bases; unmatched bases: 3. From germline, CDR1 is SGHRS and CDR2 YFSETQ. The CDR3 sequence: CASSSGLAETGELFF. In DNA form, the CDR3 reads TGCGCCAGCAGCTCGGGACTAGCGGAGACCGGGGAGCTGTTTTTT. Drawing the rest from reference TRBV5-1 and TRBJ2-2, the complete variable domain is KAGVTQTPRYLIKTRGQQVTLSCSPISGHRSVSWYQQTPGQGLQFLFEYFSETQRNKGNFPGRFSGRQFSNSRSEMNVSTLELGDSALYLCASSSGLAETGELFFGEGSRLTVL.

The genes are TRBV5-1 and TRBJ1-2, with 9 bases fitting TRBD1. The ends lost 4 bases at V and 5 bases at J; junction bases unmatched: 9. CDR1 is SGHRS and CDR2 is YFSETQ in the germline V gene. The CDR3 is made up of 15 amino acids. CDR3 nucleotide sequence: TGCGCCAGCAGCCCTGGGACAGGGAGAGGGTATGGCTACACCTTC. It yields the protein CASSPGTGRGYGYTF.

This clonotype turned up a few times. The V gene is TRBV7-3, the J gene TRBJ1-1, with D perhaps matching TRBD1 (5 bases). There are 15 residues in the CDR3. Germline assignment: CDR1 SGHTA and CDR2 FQGTGA. Trimming took off 4 bases at V and 6 bases at J, with 18 bases between the two ends. This CDR3 is CASSWGTGGMSEAFF. The DNA of the CDR3 is TGTGCCAGCAGCTGGGGGACGGGAGGGATGTCTGAAGCTTTCTTT. Full variable domain (remainder filled in from reference TRBV7-3 and TRBJ1-1): GAGVSQTPSNKVTEKGKYVELRCDPISGHTALYWYRQSLGQGPEFLIYFQGTGAADDSGLPNDRFFAVRPEGSVSTLKIQRTERGDSAVYLCASSWGTGGMSEAFFGQGTRLTVV.

In this sample, this clonotype turned up a few times. This chain uses TRBV5-6 with TRBJ2-1; 13 bases are a match to TRBD2. J lost 5 bases, V lost 4 bases, and 3 bases had no gene match. CDR1 is SGHDT, CDR2 YYEEEE, per germline. CDR3 length equals 15 residues. CDR3 protein: CASSGLAGANNEQFF. The CDR3 DNA reads as TGTGCCAGCAGCGGACTAGCGGGGGCCAACAATGAGCAGTTCTTC.

This clonotype was seen many times. The gene calls are TRBV20-1 and TRBJ2-2; no definite D call. CDR1 DFQATT and CDR2 SNEGSKA come from the germline V gene (reference sequence). The CDR3 sequence is 16 residues long. V was cut by 0 bases and J by 0 bases, with 11 bases left in between. The CDR3 sequence: CSARDAQATNTGELFF. In DNA form, the CDR3 reads TGCAGTGCTAGAGATGCCCAGGCGACGAACACCGGGGAGCTGTTTTTT.

This clonotype occurred a few times. The J gene is TRBJ1-4, the V gene TRBV4-3; 8 bases are a match to TRBD1. Unmatched junction bases numbered 13, after V lost 0 bases and J lost 10 bases. The CDR3 extends over 17 amino acids. Looked up from germline, CDR1 is LGHNA and CDR2 is YSLEER. The CDR3 coding sequence is TGCGCCAGCAGCCAAGATTTATATGGGACAGGAAAAGGAAAACTGTTTTTT. This encodes CASSQDLYGTGKGKLFF.